This TCR beta chain was captured by sequencing in a study of cytomegalovirus exposure and HLA in healthy donors. PCR involved 60 Vbeta and 13 Jbeta primers. Assay used: immunoSEQ multiplex PCR; TCRdb lists only in-frame clones, some missing. This sample carries 200,000 to 250,000 clones, around four fifths of them seen once, and the ten largest clones take around 2.9%. This clone was picked up a small number of times. V shed 0 bases and J shed 9 bases, with 12 bases lying between them. This CDR3 spans 14 amino acids. Germline V lookup: CDR1 MNHEY, CDR2 SVGAGI. The sequencing input was PBMCs. The TCR originated in a woman aged 60 to 75 in good health and CMV-seropositive. The chain links TRBV6-5 to TRBJ2-4; TRBD1 might be the D (6 bases). The CDR3 DNA reads as TGTGCCAGCAGTTACTCAGAGACAGGCGGCATTCAGTACTTC. Translating it yields CASSYSETGGIQYF.